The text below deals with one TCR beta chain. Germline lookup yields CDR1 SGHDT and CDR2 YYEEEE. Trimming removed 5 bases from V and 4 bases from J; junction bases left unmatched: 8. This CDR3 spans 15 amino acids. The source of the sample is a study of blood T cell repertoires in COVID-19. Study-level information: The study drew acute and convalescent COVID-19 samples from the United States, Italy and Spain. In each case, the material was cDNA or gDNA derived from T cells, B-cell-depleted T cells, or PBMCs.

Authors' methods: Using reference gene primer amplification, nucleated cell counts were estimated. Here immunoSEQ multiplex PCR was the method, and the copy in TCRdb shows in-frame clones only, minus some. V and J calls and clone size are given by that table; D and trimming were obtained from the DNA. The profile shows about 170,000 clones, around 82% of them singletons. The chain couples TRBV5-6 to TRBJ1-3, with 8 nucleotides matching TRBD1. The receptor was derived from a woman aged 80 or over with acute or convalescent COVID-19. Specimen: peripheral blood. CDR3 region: CASRQGGSAGNTIYF. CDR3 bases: TGTGCCAGCAGACAGGGGGGCTCGGCCGGAAACACCATATATTTT.